This T cell receptor (beta chain) was obtained from a study of shared clonotypes between healthy human individuals. Study-level results: Depth of sequencing was expected to influence donor clonotype sharing.

Those who donated were healthy HIV-negative adults, with no recent acute infections or vaccinations reported. Researchers ran the assay at a deep level. TCRdb's table, derived via immunoSEQ multiplex PCR, lists solely in-frame clones and lacks some. The sample records about 1 million clones, approximately 70% being singletons. The CDR3 runs to 13 residues. Trimming removed 7 bases at V and 2 bases at J, with 6 bases between. The germline CDR1 and CDR2 sequences are MNHNS and SASEGT. With regard to this clone: The antigen remains undetermined.

The chain couples TRBV6-1 to TRBJ2-6, with D hard to call. The receptor was isolated from a man younger than 35 in good health. The sequencing sample was made of memory CD4+ T cells sorted from blood. Subset defined: CD45RA-negative fraction. The CDR3 DNA follows: TGTGCCAGCACGACTCCTGGGGCCAACGTCCTGACTTTC. Its protein is CASTTPGANVLTF.